The present T cell receptor (beta chain) was sequenced within a study of blood T cell repertoires in COVID-19. Study-level information: Italy, Spain and the United States were the sources of the convalescent and acute COVID-19 samples.

The table came from immunoSEQ multiplex PCR; TCRdb's copy has only in-frame clones and leaves some out. The sample contains approximately 130,000 clones, around 86% of which appear only once. Adults between roughly 18 and 90 years of age took part from under 30 US areas. Cohorts were based on clinical histories the participants reported. The study counted Cohort 3 donors as recovered given two negative PCRs, clearance, or symptom resolution. Unmatched junction bases numbered 1, after V lost 4 bases and J lost 2 bases. The CDR3 loop spans 13 amino acids. Germline V gene sequence: CDR1 SNHLY, CDR2 FYNNEI.

The receptor was isolated from a man aged 25-40 years who had recovered from COVID-19. V is TRBV2 and J is TRBJ1-2; 7 nucleotides agree with TRBD1. What was sequenced was PBMCs or T cells enriched from blood (not recorded which). CDR3 region: CASSVTGNYGYTF. DNA of the CDR3: TGTGCCAGCAGTGTGACAGGGAACTATGGCTACACCTTC.